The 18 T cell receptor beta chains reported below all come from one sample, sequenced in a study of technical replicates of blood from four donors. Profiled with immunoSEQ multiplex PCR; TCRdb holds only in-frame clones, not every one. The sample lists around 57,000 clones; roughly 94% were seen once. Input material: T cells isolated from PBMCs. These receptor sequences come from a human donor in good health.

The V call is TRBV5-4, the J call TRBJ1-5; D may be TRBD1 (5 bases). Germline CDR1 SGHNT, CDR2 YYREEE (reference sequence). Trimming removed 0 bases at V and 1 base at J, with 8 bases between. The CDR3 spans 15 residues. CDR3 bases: TGTGCCAGCAGCTTGGATCGACAGAGCAATCAGCCCCAGCATTTT. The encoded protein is CASSLDRQSNQPQHF.

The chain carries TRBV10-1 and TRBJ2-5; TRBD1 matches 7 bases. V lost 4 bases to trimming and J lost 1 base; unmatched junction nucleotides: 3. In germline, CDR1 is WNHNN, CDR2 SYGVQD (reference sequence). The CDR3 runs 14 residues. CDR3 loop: CASSGRDSQETQYF. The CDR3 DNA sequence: TGCGCCAGCAGTGGCCGGGACAGCCAAGAGACCCAGTACTTC.

The CDR3 here is CASSYSLDFYEQYF. The CDR3 DNA reads TGTGCCAGCAGTTATAGCTTGGACTTCTACGAGCAGTACTTC. The V and J genes are TRBV7-9 and TRBJ2-7, with TRBD2 as a possible D gene (5 bases). V lost 6 bases and J lost 3, with 15 bases in between. There are 14 residues in the CDR3. CDR1 is SEHNR and CDR2 is FQNEAQ in the germline V gene (reference sequence).

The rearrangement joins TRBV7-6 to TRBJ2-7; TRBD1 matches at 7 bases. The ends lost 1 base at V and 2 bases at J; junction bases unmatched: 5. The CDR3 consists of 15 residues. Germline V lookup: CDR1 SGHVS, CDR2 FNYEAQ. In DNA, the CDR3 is TGTGCCAGCAGCTTAGGGGGTCAGGGGGCCTACGAGCAGTACTTC. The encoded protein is CASSLGGQGAYEQYF.

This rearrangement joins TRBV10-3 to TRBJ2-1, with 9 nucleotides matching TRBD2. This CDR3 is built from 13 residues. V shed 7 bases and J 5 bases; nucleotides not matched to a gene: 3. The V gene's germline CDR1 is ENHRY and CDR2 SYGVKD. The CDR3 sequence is CAITASGDNEQFF. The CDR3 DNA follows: TGTGCCATCACGGCTAGCGGGGACAATGAGCAGTTCTTC.

In DNA form, the CDR3 reads TGTGCCAGCAGCCAAAACCCTAACAGGGACGTGAATGAAGCTTTCTTT. Its translation: CASSQNPNRDVNEAFF. The chain is built from TRBV5-4 and TRBJ1-1, with D maybe TRBD1 (6 bases). This CDR3 comprises 16 residues. V was pared by 4 bases and J by 7 bases, with 23 bases between. Germline assignment: CDR1 SGHNT and CDR2 YYREEE (reference sequence).

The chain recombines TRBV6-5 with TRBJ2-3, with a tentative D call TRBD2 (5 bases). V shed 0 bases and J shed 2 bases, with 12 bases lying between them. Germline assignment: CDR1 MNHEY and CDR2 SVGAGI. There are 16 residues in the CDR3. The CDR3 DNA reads TGTGCCAGCAGTTACTCTTTGCGGGTCCTCACAGATACGCAGTATTTT. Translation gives CASSYSLRVLTDTQYF.

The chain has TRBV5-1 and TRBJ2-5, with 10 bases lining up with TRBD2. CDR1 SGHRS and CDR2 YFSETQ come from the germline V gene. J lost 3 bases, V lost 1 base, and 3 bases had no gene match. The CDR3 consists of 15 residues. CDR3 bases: TGCGCCAGCAGCTTGAACCTAGCGGGGGAAGAGACCCAGTACTTC. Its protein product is CASSLNLAGEETQYF.

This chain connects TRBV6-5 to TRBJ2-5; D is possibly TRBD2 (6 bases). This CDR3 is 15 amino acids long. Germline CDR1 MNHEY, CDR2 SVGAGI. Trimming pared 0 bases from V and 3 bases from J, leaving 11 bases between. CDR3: CASSYSSSGEETQYF. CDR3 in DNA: TGTGCCAGCAGTTACTCTTCCTCGGGAGAAGAGACCCAGTACTTC.

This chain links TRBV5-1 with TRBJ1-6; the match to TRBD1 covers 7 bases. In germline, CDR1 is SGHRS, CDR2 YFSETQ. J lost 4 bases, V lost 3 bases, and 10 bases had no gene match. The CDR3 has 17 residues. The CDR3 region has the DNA TGCGCCAGCAGCTCCGCCATACGACAGGGATATAATTCACCCCTCCACTTT. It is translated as CASSSAIRQGYNSPLHF.

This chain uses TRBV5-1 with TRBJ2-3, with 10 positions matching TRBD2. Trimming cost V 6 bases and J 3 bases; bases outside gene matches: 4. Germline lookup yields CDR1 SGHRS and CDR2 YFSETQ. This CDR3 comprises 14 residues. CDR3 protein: CASKAGGVTDTQYF. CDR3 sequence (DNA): TGCGCCAGCAAAGCGGGAGGGGTAACAGATACGCAGTATTTT.

The CDR3 sequence: CASSLEPGQGGGTQYF. The CDR3, as DNA: TGTGCCAGCAGCCTCGAGCCGGGACAGGGAGGGGGTACGCAGTATTTT. This chain joins TRBV7-3 and TRBJ2-3, with 9 bases that match TRBD1. J gave up 8 bases and V 5 bases, and 14 bases lay outside the gene matches. The germline V gene encodes CDR1 SGHTA and CDR2 FQGTGA. This CDR3 has 16 residues.

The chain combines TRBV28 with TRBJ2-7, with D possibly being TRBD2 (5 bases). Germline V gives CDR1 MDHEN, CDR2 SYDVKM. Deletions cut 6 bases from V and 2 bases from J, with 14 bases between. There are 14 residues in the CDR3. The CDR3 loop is CASSRGWETYEQYF. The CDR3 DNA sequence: TGTGCCAGCAGCCGGGGTTGGGAGACCTACGAGCAGTACTTC.

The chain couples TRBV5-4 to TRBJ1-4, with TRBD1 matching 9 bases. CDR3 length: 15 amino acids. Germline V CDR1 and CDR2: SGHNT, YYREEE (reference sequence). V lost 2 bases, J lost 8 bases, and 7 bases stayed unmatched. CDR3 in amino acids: CASSFPGQGTEKLFF. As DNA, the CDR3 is TGTGCCAGCAGCTTCCCGGGACAGGGTACCGAAAAACTGTTTTTT.

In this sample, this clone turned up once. The CDR3 sequence: CASRLRTEAFF. CDR3 DNA sequence: TGTGCCAGCCGCCTTCGGACTGAAGCTTTCTTT. This chain connects TRBV11-2 to TRBJ1-1; D unresolved. The CDR3 is made up of 11 amino acids. Germline assignment: CDR1 SGHAT and CDR2 FQNNGV. The V and J ends lost 8 bases and 5 bases respectively, with 9 bases between them.

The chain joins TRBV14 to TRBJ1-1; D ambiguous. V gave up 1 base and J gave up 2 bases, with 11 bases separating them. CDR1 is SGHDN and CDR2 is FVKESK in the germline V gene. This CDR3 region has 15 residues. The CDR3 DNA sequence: TGTGCCAGCAGCCAAGTGGGAGATCCTAACACTGAAGCTTTCTTT. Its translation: CASSQVGDPNTEAFF.

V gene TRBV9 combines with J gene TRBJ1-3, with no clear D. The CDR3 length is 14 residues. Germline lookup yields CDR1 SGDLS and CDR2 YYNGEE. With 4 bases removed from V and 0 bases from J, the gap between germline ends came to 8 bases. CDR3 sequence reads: CASSNTVSGNTIYF. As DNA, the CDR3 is TGTGCCAGCAGCAACACAGTCTCTGGAAACACCATATATTTT.

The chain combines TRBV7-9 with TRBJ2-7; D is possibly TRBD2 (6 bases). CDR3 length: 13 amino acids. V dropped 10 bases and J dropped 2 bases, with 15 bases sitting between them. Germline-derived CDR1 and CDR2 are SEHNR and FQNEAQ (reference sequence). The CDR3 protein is CATNGGGAYEQYF. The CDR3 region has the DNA TGTGCCACCAATGGGGGAGGTGCCTACGAGCAGTACTTC.